The 31 T cell receptor beta chains below come from one sample, sequenced in a study of early stage breast cancer tumors. Sequencing was performed with immunoSEQ multiplex PCR; in TCRdb, only in-frame clones are kept and a portion is missing. Among under 45,000 clones listed, 70% to 80% were seen once. The sample was blood. The receptors stem from a person in their fifties or sixties with breast cancer.

The chain uses TRBV19 and TRBJ1-2; 8 positions match TRBD1. CDR1 LNHDA and CDR2 SQIVND come from the germline V gene (reference sequence). The CDR3 consists of 17 residues. V dropped 5 bases and J dropped 2; count of bases not matched to a gene: 13. The CDR3 spells CASSSDSGQGLNYGYTF. CDR3 DNA sequence: TGTGCCAGTAGTTCCGACTCCGGACAGGGTTTAAACTATGGCTACACCTTC.

The chain carries TRBV10-1 and TRBJ2-7; 11 bases map to TRBD1. The CDR3 extends over 15 amino acids. The germline gives CDR1 WNHNN, CDR2 SYGVQD (reference sequence). J gave up 2 bases and V 11 bases, and 11 bases lay outside the gene matches. In DNA, the CDR3 is TGCGCCGACCAGGACAGGGGGCGCAGCCCCTACGAGCAGTACGTC. This gives the protein CADQDRGRSPYEQYV.

The chain combines TRBV9 with TRBJ2-1; 7 bases are a match to TRBD1. The V gene's germline CDR1 is SGDLS and CDR2 YYNGEE. The V and J ends lost 0 bases and 8 bases, in that order; junction bases with no gene match: 11. The CDR3 covers 16 residues. The CDR3 sequence is CASSVAGTGVAYEQFF. DNA of the CDR3: TGTGCCAGCAGCGTAGCGGGAACAGGGGTTGCGTATGAGCAGTTCTTC.

This clone has more than one count but fewer than ten. The rearrangement links TRBV4-1 to TRBJ2-3; D ambiguous. V dropped 3 bases and J dropped 7 bases, with 8 bases sitting between them. The CDR3 is 12 residues long. Per germline, CDR1 MGHRA and CDR2 YSYEKL. Here the CDR3 reads CASSHQANTQYF. The CDR3 DNA reads as TGCGCCAGCAGCCACCAAGCGAATACGCAGTATTTT.

As DNA, the CDR3 is TGTGCCAGCAGCTTCGAGGCACGAGACGAGCAGTACTTC. Encoded protein: CASSFEARDEQYF. The J gene is TRBJ2-7, the V gene TRBV7-9, with D uncertain. The CDR3 has 13 residues. CDR1 and CDR2 from the germline V gene are SEHNR and FQNEAQ (reference sequence). Trimming took off 3 bases at V and 5 bases at J, with 11 bases between the two ends. Supplemented by reference TRBV7-9 and TRBJ2-7, the full variable domain reads DTGVSQNPRHKITKRGQNVTFRCDPISEHNRLYWYRQTLGQGPEFLTYFQNEAQLEKSRLLSDRFSAERPKGSFSTLEIQRTEQGDSAMYLCASSFEARDEQYFGPGTRLTVT.

DNA for the CDR3: TGTGCCTGGAGCCCCGCCGGGGCCCCCACAGGGACTGAAGCTTTCTTT. This sequence encodes CAWSPAGAPTGTEAFF. This chain joins TRBV30 and TRBJ1-1, with D perhaps matching TRBD1 (6 bases). Trimming took off 3 bases at V and 5 bases at J, with 22 bases between the two ends. The germline V gene encodes CDR1 GTSNPN and CDR2 SVGIG (reference sequence). The length of the CDR3 is 16 residues.

This clone appeared a few times. The J gene is TRBJ1-2, the V gene TRBV2, with D possibly being TRBD1 (6 bases). This CDR3 spans 14 amino acids. From germline, CDR1 is SNHLY and CDR2 FYNNEI. V was pared by 4 bases and J by 3 bases, with 12 bases between. CDR3 sequence (DNA): TGTGCCAGCAGTGGGGGGGGCTCGGACTATGGCTACACCTTC. Amino acid sequence: CASSGGGSDYGYTF. Looking up the rest from reference TRBV2 and TRBJ1-2 gives the full variable domain: EPEVTQTPSHQVTQMGQEVILRCVPISNHLYFYWYRQILGQKVEFLVSFYNNEISEKSEIFDDQFSVERPDGSNFTLKIRSTKLEDSAMYFCASSGGGSDYGYTFGSGTRLTVV.

The chain uses TRBV19 and TRBJ2-1; weak D call: TRBD2 (7 bases). CDR1 and CDR2 from the germline V gene are LNHDA and SQIVND (reference sequence). This CDR3 region has 14 residues. Trimming removed 5 bases from V and 7 bases from J, with 15 bases in between. CDR3 DNA: TGTGCCAGTAGTTTGGGACGGGGGGCGAATGAGCAGTTCTTC. This gives the protein CASSLGRGANEQFF. The variable domain in full, with the rest retrieved from reference TRBV19 and TRBJ2-1, is DGGITQSPKYLFRKEGQNVTLSCEQNLNHDAMYWYRQDPGQGLRLIYYSQIVNDFQKGDIAEGYSVSREKKESFPLTVTSAQKNPTAFYLCASSLGRGANEQFFGPGTRLTVL.

This clone occurred once. The chain recombines TRBV7-2 with TRBJ1-2, with no clear D. This CDR3 is built from 14 residues. The germline V gene has CDR1 SGHTA and CDR2 FQGNSA. Trimming removed 1 base at V and 5 bases at J, with 11 bases between. The CDR3 region is CASSLVGRGYGYTF. CDR3 DNA: TGTGCCAGCAGCTTAGTCGGACGGGGTTATGGCTACACCTTC. Full variable domain (missing parts from reference TRBV7-2 and TRBJ1-2): GAGVSQSPSNKVTEKGKDVELRCDPISGHTALYWYRQSLGQGLEFLIYFQGNSAPDKSGLPSDRFSAERTGGSVSTLTIQRTQQEDSAVYLCASSLVGRGYGYTFGSGTRLTVV.

The gene calls are TRBV11-3 and TRBJ2-2, with TRBD2 as a possible D gene (6 bases). V was trimmed by 0 bases and J by 4 bases, leaving 21 bases between them. Germline loops: CDR1 SGHNT, CDR2 YENEEA. There are 19 residues in the CDR3. The CDR3 DNA follows: TGTGCCAGCAGCTTAGATCGTTACGGAGGGCCGCGCGGCACCGGGGAGCTGTTTTTT. Translated, it gives CASSLDRYGGPRGTGELFF.

This clone was detected only a few times. The CDR3 bases are TGTGCCACCAGCAGAGATCAGTTGAAACTGTTTTTT. It encodes CATSRDQLKLFF. The chain carries TRBV15 and TRBJ1-4, with D unresolved. Trimming pared 0 bases from V and 11 bases from J, leaving 7 bases between. There are 12 residues in the CDR3. The germline gives CDR1 LNHNV, CDR2 YYDKDF (reference sequence).

The J gene is TRBJ2-7, the V gene TRBV12-5; the match to TRBD2 covers 8 bases. Germline values: CDR1 LGHNT, CDR2 FRNRAP. CDR3 size: 18 residues. Trimming cost V 0 bases and J 3 bases; bases outside gene matches: 13. CDR3 bases: TGTGCTAGTGGTTTGGTAACATCGGCGGGAGGTTGGAACTACGAGCAGTACTTC. Translating it yields CASGLVTSAGGWNYEQYF.

J is TRBJ2-5 and V is TRBV14; D is uncertain. Germline V gene data show CDR1 as SGHDN and CDR2 as FVKESK. Trimming removed 1 base at V and 6 bases at J, with 9 bases between. This CDR3 comprises 13 residues. CDR3 region: CASSQGFKQTQYF. Written as DNA, the CDR3 is TGTGCCAGCAGCCAAGGTTTTAAGCAGACCCAGTACTTC.

V usage is TRBV7-6 and J usage is TRBJ1-1, with D unresolved. Trimming took 1 base from V and 5 from J, leaving 8 bases between them. The CDR3 has 13 residues. CDR1 and CDR2 (germline): SGHVS, FNYEAQ. The CDR3 DNA reads as TGTGCCAGCAGCTTAGAGGGAGGGACTGAAGCTTTCTTT. The encoded protein is CASSLEGGTEAFF.

V usage is TRBV5-1 and J usage is TRBJ2-7; D is uncertain. Germline V CDR1 and CDR2: SGHRS, YFSETQ. V was trimmed by 4 bases and J by 4 bases, leaving 12 bases between them. CDR3 length: 13 amino acids. The CDR3 bases are TGCGCCAGCAGCCCCGGGTTTAGGTACGAGCAGTACTTC. Translated: CASSPGFRYEQYF.

The rearrangement links TRBV5-1 to TRBJ2-7; TRBD2 matches at 11 bases. This CDR3 has 14 amino acids. The germline V gene has CDR1 SGHRS and CDR2 YFSETQ. The V gene end was trimmed by 1 base and the J gene end by 6 bases; junction bases not matched to a gene: 3. The CDR3 bases are TGCGCCAGCAGCTTGACTAGCGGGAGTGGCGAGCAGTACTTC. Residues: CASSLTSGSGEQYF.

V gene TRBV5-4 combines with J gene TRBJ2-6; D possibly corresponds to TRBD2 (6 bases). The CDR3 has 16 residues. Germline loops: CDR1 SGHNT, CDR2 YYREEE (reference sequence). V dropped 4 bases and J dropped 5 bases, with 16 bases sitting between them. CDR3 region: CASSPPGARRANVLTF. The CDR3 coding sequence is TGTGCCAGCAGCCCTCCGGGAGCGCGGCGGGCCAACGTCCTGACTTTC.

CDR3: CASTVAGGTSDTQYF. CDR3 bases: TGTGCCAGCACGGTAGCGGGAGGTACTTCAGATACGCAGTATTTT. The chain is built from TRBV7-3 and TRBJ2-3; 10 nucleotides align to TRBD2. Trimming took 7 bases from V and 4 from J; bases not matched to a gene: 8. The CDR3 is 15 residues long. The germline V gene encodes CDR1 SGHTA and CDR2 FQGTGA.

V is TRBV10-3 and J is TRBJ2-1; D may be TRBD2 (6 bases). The germline V gene encodes CDR1 ENHRY and CDR2 SYGVKD. The CDR3 consists of 17 residues. V shed 2 bases and J shed 3 bases, with 17 bases lying between them. As DNA, the CDR3 is TGTGCCATCAGTGAGAACCTAGGTGGGGGGTACTACAATGAGCAGTTCTTC. Its translation is CAISENLGGGYYNEQFF.

The CDR3 sequence is CASSARGGLYEQFF. The CDR3 bases are TGTGCCAGCAGCGCCCGGGGGGGACTATATGAGCAGTTCTTC. V gene TRBV9 combines with J gene TRBJ2-1, with 8 bases that match TRBD2. CDR3 length equals 14 residues. The J segment lost 8 bases and the V segment lost 3 bases, leaving 7 bases of the junction unmatched. CDR1 and CDR2 (germline): SGDLS, YYNGEE.

In this sample, this clone turned up once. The chain links TRBV25-1 to TRBJ2-7, with D perhaps matching TRBD2 (6 bases). This CDR3 comprises 14 residues. V was pared by 7 bases and J by 7 bases, with 20 bases between. Germline values: CDR1 MGHDK, CDR2 SYGVNS. The CDR3 loop reads CASTGGLSPGEQYF. DNA for the CDR3: TGTGCCAGCACCGGGGGACTTTCGCCAGGGGAGCAGTACTTC.

The J gene is TRBJ1-5, the V gene TRBV12-5; the match to TRBD1 covers 7 bases. This CDR3 is built from 16 residues. CDR1 is LGHNT and CDR2 is FRNRAP in the germline V gene. The trim removed 6 bases at V and 4 bases at J, leaving 12 bases unmatched. The CDR3: CASGEGAGKRNQPQHF. The CDR3 bases are TGTGCTAGTGGAGAGGGGGCAGGTAAGCGAAATCAGCCCCAGCATTTT.

The V gene is TRBV7-8, the J gene TRBJ2-7; 8 positions match TRBD1. Germline V CDR1 and CDR2: SGHVS, FQNEAQ. The CDR3 length is 14 residues. V lost 5 bases to trimming and J lost 3 bases; unmatched junction nucleotides: 6. The CDR3 here is CASSPGQGNYEQYV. CDR3 nucleotides: TGTGCCAGCAGCCCAGGACAGGGAAACTACGAGCAGTACGTC.

The V and J genes are TRBV11-3 and TRBJ2-5; tentatively, D is TRBD1 (6 bases). Germline values: CDR1 SGHNT, CDR2 YENEEA. Deletions cut 1 base from V and 5 bases from J, with 14 bases between. This CDR3 has 15 amino acids. Here the CDR3 reads CASSLANRDRETQYF. The CDR3 DNA reads TGTGCCAGCAGCTTAGCCAACAGGGATCGGGAGACCCAGTACTTC.

V and J are TRBV27 and TRBJ2-5; 9 bases match TRBD1. The CDR3 runs 13 residues. Germline V gene lookup returns CDR1 MNHEY and CDR2 SMNVEV (reference sequence). Trimming took 6 bases from V and 3 from J; bases not matched to a gene: 2. The CDR3, as DNA: TGTGCCAGCAGCCGGGACAGGGAAGAGACCCAGTACTTC. Translating gives CASSRDREETQYF.

This chain uses TRBV5-1 with TRBJ2-1; 11 bases agree with TRBD2. J lost 3 bases, V lost 5 bases, and 4 bases had no gene match. The CDR3 is 15 residues long. Germline V gene lookup returns CDR1 SGHRS and CDR2 YFSETQ. The CDR3 nucleotides are TGCGCCAGCAGTTTTGGGACTAGCGGCTACAATGAGCAGTTCTTC. As protein: CASSFGTSGYNEQFF.

This clone has only a few counts. The DNA of the CDR3 is TGTGCCAGCAGCCCCCGGGACAGGGCTTCGTACGAGCAGTACTTC. It codes for CASSPRDRASYEQYF. The chain uses TRBV11-2 and TRBJ2-7, with 9 bases lining up with TRBD1. The junction had 9 bases not matched to a gene; V was cut back by 5 bases and J by 4 bases. This CDR3 comprises 15 residues. Germline values: CDR1 SGHAT, CDR2 FQNNGV.

A single count supports this clone. The chain employs TRBV4-3 and TRBJ1-1, with D hard to call. Germline V lookup: CDR1 LGHNA, CDR2 YSLEER. V was pared by 1 base and J by 2 bases, with 8 bases between. The CDR3 length is 14 residues. CDR3 sequence reads: CASSQVLINTEAFF. The CDR3 coding sequence is TGCGCCAGCAGCCAAGTCTTAATAAACACTGAAGCTTTCTTT.

This rearrangement joins TRBV11-3 to TRBJ1-1, with a weak D call TRBD1 (6 bases). The length of the CDR3 is 14 residues. The germline V and J ends were trimmed by 5 bases and 1 base, with 11 bases remaining between them. Germline CDR1 SGHNT, CDR2 YENEEA. The CDR3 DNA reads as TGTGCCAGCAGCCTAGGACAGCCGAACACTGAAGCTTTCTTT. Amino acid sequence: CASSLGQPNTEAFF.

The chain joins TRBV7-2 to TRBJ2-3; tentatively, D is TRBD1 (7 bases). The V end lost 3 bases, the J end lost 9 bases, and 16 bases lay between the germline ends. This CDR3 spans 14 amino acids. Germline lookup yields CDR1 SGHTA and CDR2 FQGNSA. CDR3 amino acids: CASSFPGGGETQYF. As DNA, the CDR3 is TGTGCCAGCAGCTTTCCCGGAGGGGGCGAGACGCAGTATTTT.

J is TRBJ1-1 and V is TRBV9, with unresolved D. V lost 3 bases and J lost 5, with 8 bases in between. Per the germline V gene, CDR1 is SGDLS and CDR2 is YYNGEE. The CDR3 is 12 amino acids. CDR3 region: CASSASGTEAFF. CDR3 nucleotide sequence: TGTGCCAGCAGCGCAAGCGGGACTGAAGCTTTCTTT.